This T cell receptor (beta chain) is from a study of cytomegalovirus exposure and HLA in healthy donors. Germline loops: CDR1 LNHDA, CDR2 SQIVND (reference sequence). The V gene lost 7 bases and the J gene lost 4 bases, with 13 bases spanning the gap. The CDR3 totals 14 residues. This clone has more than one count but fewer than ten. The PCR ran on 60 Vbeta and 13 Jbeta primers. The data were produced by immunoSEQ multiplex PCR, yet TCRdb's version contains in-frame clones alone and is incomplete. The table has 150,000 to 200,000 clones, around 64% seen once. The V and J genes are TRBV19 and TRBJ2-2, with TRBD2 as a possible D gene (7 bases). The TCR sequence derives from a woman aged 25-40 years in good health and CMV-seronegative. Sequencing used PBMCs. CDR3 residues: CASTRRGRTGELFF. The CDR3 DNA follows: TGTGCCAGTACCCGGCGGGGGCGCACCGGGGAGCTGTTTTTT.